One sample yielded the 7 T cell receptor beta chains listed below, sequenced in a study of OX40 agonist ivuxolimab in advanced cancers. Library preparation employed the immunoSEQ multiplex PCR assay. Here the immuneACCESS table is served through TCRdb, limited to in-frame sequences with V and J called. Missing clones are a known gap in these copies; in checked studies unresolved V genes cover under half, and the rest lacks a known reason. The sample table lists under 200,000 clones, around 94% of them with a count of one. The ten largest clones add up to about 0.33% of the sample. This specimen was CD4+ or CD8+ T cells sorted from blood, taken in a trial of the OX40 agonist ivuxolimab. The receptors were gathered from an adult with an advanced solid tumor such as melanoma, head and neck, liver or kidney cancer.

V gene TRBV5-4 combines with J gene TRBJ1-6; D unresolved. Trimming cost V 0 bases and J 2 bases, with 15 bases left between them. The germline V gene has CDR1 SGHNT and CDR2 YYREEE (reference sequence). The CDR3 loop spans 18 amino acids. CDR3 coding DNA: TGTGCCAGCAGCTTGGTATTGGTCGAAAGTACCTATAATTCACCCCTCCACTTT. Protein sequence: CASSLVLVESTYNSPLHF. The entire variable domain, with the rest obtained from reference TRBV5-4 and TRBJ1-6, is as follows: ETGVTQSPTHLIKTRGQQVTLRCSSQSGHNTVSWYQQALGQGPQFIFQYYREEENGRGNFPPRFSGLQFPNYSSELNVNALELDDSALYLCASSLVLVESTYNSPLHFGNGTRLTVT.

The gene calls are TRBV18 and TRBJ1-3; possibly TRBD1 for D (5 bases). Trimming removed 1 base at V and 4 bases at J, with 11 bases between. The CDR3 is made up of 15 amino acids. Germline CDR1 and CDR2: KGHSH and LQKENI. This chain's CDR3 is CASSPQGRPGNTIYF. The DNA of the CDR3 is TGTGCCAGCTCACCACAGGGGCGACCCGGAAACACCATATATTTT. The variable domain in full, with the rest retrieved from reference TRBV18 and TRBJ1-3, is NAGVMQNPRHLVRRRGQEARLRCSPMKGHSHVYWYRQLPEEGLKFMVYLQKENIIDESGMPKERFSAEFPKEGPSILRIQQVVRGDSAAYFCASSPQGRPGNTIYFGEGSWLTVV.

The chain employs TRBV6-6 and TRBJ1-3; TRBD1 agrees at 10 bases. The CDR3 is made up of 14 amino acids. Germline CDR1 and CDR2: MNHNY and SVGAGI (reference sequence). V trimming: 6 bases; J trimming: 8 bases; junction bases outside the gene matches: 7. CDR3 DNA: TGTGCCAGCAGAGAGGGACAGGGGTTGTACACCATATATTTT. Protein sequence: CASREGQGLYTIYF.

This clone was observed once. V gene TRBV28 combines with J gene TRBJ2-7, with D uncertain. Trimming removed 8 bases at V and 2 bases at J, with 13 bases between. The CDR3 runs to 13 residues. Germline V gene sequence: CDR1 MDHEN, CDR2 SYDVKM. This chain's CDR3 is CASRLPGTYEQYF. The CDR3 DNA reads TGTGCCAGCCGGCTCCCGGGCACCTACGAGCAGTACTTC.

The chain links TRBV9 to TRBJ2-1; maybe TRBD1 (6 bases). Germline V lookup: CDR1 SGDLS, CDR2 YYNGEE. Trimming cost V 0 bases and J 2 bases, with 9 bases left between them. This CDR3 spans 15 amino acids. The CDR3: CASSVVEGAYNEQFF. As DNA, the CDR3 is TGTGCCAGCAGCGTAGTTGAGGGGGCCTACAATGAGCAGTTCTTC.

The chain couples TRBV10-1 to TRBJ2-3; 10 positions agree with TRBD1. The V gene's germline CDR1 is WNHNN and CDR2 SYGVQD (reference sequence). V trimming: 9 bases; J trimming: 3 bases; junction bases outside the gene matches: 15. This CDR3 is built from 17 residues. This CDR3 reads CASQPNLGTGVTDTQYF. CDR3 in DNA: TGCGCCAGTCAACCAAATCTCGGGACAGGGGTAACAGATACGCAGTATTTT.

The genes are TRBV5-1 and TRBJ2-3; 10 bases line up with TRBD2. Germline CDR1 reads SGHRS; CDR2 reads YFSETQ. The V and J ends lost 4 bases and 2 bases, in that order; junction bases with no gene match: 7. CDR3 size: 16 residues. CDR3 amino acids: CASSPILAGITDTQYF. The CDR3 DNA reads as TGCGCCAGCAGCCCGATACTAGCGGGGATCACAGATACGCAGTATTTT.